One and the same sample provided the 28 T cell receptor beta chains below, sequenced in a study of T cells in Graves' hyperthyroidism and ophthalmopathy. It was RNA transcripts that yielded the amplified TCR beta CDR3 regions. With the HTBI primer set, the TCR CDR3 went through a first round of RT-PCR. Using its own MiXCR run on the multiplex PCR reads, TCRdb lists one record per CDR3 protein. This sample has some 320,000 distinct CDR3 sequences, with roughly 13% found just once. Sequencing used blood. These receptors were taken from a woman in her forties with Graves' ophthalmopathy.

CDR3 loop: CASRKVLAGEETQYF. CDR3 DNA sequence: TGTGCCAGTCGAAAAGTTCTAGCGGGGGAAGAGACCCAGTACTTC. The genes are TRBV6-1 and TRBJ2-5; 10 nucleotides match TRBD2. The CDR3 runs 15 residues. Germline V lookup: CDR1 MNHNS, CDR2 SASEGT. The trim removed 9 bases at V and 3 bases at J, leaving 10 bases unmatched.

V is TRBV4-2 and J is TRBJ2-7; tentatively, D is TRBD2 (5 bases). Trimming stripped 0 bases from V and 1 base from J, with 7 bases between. The CDR3 is 14 amino acids. The germline CDR1 and CDR2 sequences are LGHNA and YNFKEQ. The CDR3 DNA sequence: TGTGCCAGCAGCCAAGACGGGGAATCCTACGAGCAGTACTTC. Protein product: CASSQDGESYEQYF.

This clonotype was found many times. This chain uses TRBV13 with TRBJ1-2, with TRBD1 matching over 9 bases. The CDR3 totals 16 residues. CDR1 PRHDT and CDR2 FYEKMQ come from the germline V gene (reference sequence). The V and J ends lost 1 base and 5 bases, in that order; junction bases with no gene match: 8. CDR3 loop: CASSLVGTGLDYGYTF. As DNA, the CDR3 is TGTGCCAGCAGCTTAGTGGGGACAGGGCTCGATTATGGCTACACCTTC.

Ten or more counts support this clonotype. The chain has TRBV4-1 and TRBJ2-3; the match to TRBD2 covers 8 bases. With V trimmed by 2 bases and J by 0 bases, 1 base remained unmatched. The CDR3 consists of 15 residues. Germline V gene lookup returns CDR1 MGHRA and CDR2 YSYEKL. The CDR3 loop reads CASSQLAGSTDTQYF. For the CDR3, the DNA is TGCGCCAGCAGCCAACTAGCGGGTAGCACAGATACGCAGTATTTT.

This clonotype was recorded at least ten times. The rearrangement uses TRBV20-1 and TRBJ2-1; 7 nucleotides line up with TRBD2. The CDR3 runs 14 residues. With V trimmed by 5 bases and J by 5 bases, 9 bases remained unmatched. CDR1 and CDR2 from the germline V gene are DFQATT and SNEGSKA (reference sequence). The CDR3 region is CSAPSSSGNNEQFF. In DNA form, the CDR3 reads TGCAGTGCTCCGTCTTCCAGCGGGAACAATGAGCAGTTCTTC.

CDR3 protein: CASSQERMISGNTIYF. CDR3 nucleotides: TGCGCCAGCAGCCAAGAAAGGATGATCTCTGGAAACACCATATATTTT. This chain joins TRBV4-1 and TRBJ1-3; no definite D call. This CDR3 is 16 amino acids long. CDR1 is MGHRA, CDR2 YSYEKL, per germline. Trimming took off 0 bases at V and 0 bases at J, with 9 bases between the two ends.

The table lists this clonotype with many counts. The chain combines TRBV25-1 with TRBJ2-5; 7 nucleotides agree with TRBD1. V gave up 4 bases and J gave up 5 bases; unmatched junction bases: 10. CDR3 length: 15 residues. Germline V gene sequence: CDR1 MGHDK, CDR2 SYGVNS. CDR3 sequence reads: CASSALQGRGETQYF. The CDR3 coding sequence is TGTGCCAGCAGTGCCCTACAGGGGCGTGGGGAGACCCAGTACTTC.

The chain is built from TRBV5-6 and TRBJ1-2; 11 bases line up with TRBD1. Germline V gives CDR1 SGHDT, CDR2 YYEEEE. Trimming cost V 4 bases and J 12 bases; bases outside gene matches: 8. The CDR3 consists of 13 residues. CDR3 sequence reads: CASSTGTGGGHTF. The CDR3 nucleotides read TGTGCCAGCAGCACCGGGACAGGGGGGGGCCACACCTTC.

The sample holds many counts of this clonotype. The chain couples TRBV27 to TRBJ2-2, with 8 bases identical to TRBD1. The CDR3 totals 14 residues. Germline-derived CDR1 and CDR2 are MNHEY and SMNVEV (reference sequence). J gave up 8 bases and V 5 bases, and 7 bases lay outside the gene matches. The CDR3 region has the DNA TGTGCCAGCAGTGTTCGACAGGGGATGGGGGAGCTGTTTTTT. Protein product: CASSVRQGMGELFF.

This clonotype was seen more than once but under ten times. The rearrangement links TRBV12-3 or TRBV12-4 to TRBJ2-3; 9 nucleotides match TRBD2. With 7 bases clipped from V and 14 bases from J, the junction kept 16 bases outside the gene matches. This CDR3 region has 14 residues. The chain's CDR3 is CASTSSGGPVPGYF. As DNA, the CDR3 is TGTGCCAGCACCTCCAGCGGGGGGCCAGTACCAGGGTATTTT.

This clonotype was seen a few times. This sequence may be a read error, since a much larger clone differs from it by one base. The chain uses TRBV28 and TRBJ1-3; 8 positions match TRBD1. The CDR3 totals 15 residues. Germline V gives CDR1 MDHEN, CDR2 SYDVKM. The CDR3 DNA is TGTGCCAGCAGTTATTCAGGGGGCTCTGGAAGCACCATATATTTT. Amino acid sequence: CASSYSGGSGSTIYF.

J is TRBJ2-3 and V is TRBV19; maybe TRBD2 (5 bases). This CDR3 region has 14 residues. V was trimmed by 5 bases and J by 3 bases, leaving 12 bases between them. Germline-derived CDR1 and CDR2 are LNHDA and SQIVND (reference sequence). CDR3: CASSDSGGTDTQYF. The CDR3 DNA reads TGTGCCAGTAGTGATTCGGGCGGGACAGATACGCAGTATTTT.

This clonotype came up a few times. This chain connects TRBV2 to TRBJ2-2; D call uncertain. Trimming took off 7 bases at V and 6 bases at J, with 9 bases between the two ends. Looked up from germline, CDR1 is SNHLY and CDR2 is FYNNEI. The CDR3 extends over 12 amino acids. The CDR3 reads CASTVRPGELFF. The CDR3 DNA is TGTGCCAGCACGGTCCGGCCCGGGGAGCTGTTTTTT.

V and J are TRBV3-1 and TRBJ2-7, with 7 bases aligning to TRBD1. Germline lookup yields CDR1 LGHDT and CDR2 YNNKEL (reference sequence). The CDR3 consists of 14 residues. The ends lost 1 base at V and 3 bases at J; junction bases unmatched: 3. For the CDR3, the DNA is TGTGCCAGCAGCCAAGCGGGACAGCTCTACGAGCAGTACTTC. Translation: CASSQAGQLYEQYF.

The V gene is TRBV12-3 or TRBV12-4, the J gene TRBJ1-4, with D perhaps TRBD1 (6 bases). The CDR3 is 17 residues long. The ends were cut back, 2 bases at V and 1 base at J, with 14 bases in the middle. The CDR3 loop reads CASSLRGGGGTNEKLFF. In nucleotides, the CDR3 is TGTGCCAGCAGTTTAAGGGGAGGGGGGGGAACTAATGAAAAACTGTTTTTT.

Ten or more counts support this clonotype. The rearrangement uses TRBV7-6 and TRBJ2-3; tentatively, D is TRBD2 (5 bases). The V end lost 0 bases, the J end lost 8 bases, and 9 bases lay between the germline ends. Germline V lookup: CDR1 SGHVS, CDR2 FNYEAQ. This CDR3 contains 13 residues. In DNA, the CDR3 is TGTGCCAGCAGCTTAGCGAATGAGGGTACGCAGTATTTT. Its translation: CASSLANEGTQYF.

This clonotype was seen ten or more times. This chain uses TRBV15 with TRBJ1-2; the match to TRBD1 covers 9 bases. Trimming took 1 base from V and 2 from J; bases not matched to a gene: 5. Germline loops: CDR1 LNHNV, CDR2 YYDKDF (reference sequence). The CDR3 is made up of 16 amino acids. DNA of the CDR3: TGTGCCACCAGCAGAGGGTACAGGGGGCTCAACTATGGCTACACCTTC. Translated: CATSRGYRGLNYGYTF.

The chain combines TRBV4-1 with TRBJ2-2, with 11 bases aligning to TRBD2. V shed 4 bases, J shed 4 bases, and the junction held 5 bases outside the gene matches. Per the germline V gene, CDR1 is MGHRA and CDR2 is YSYEKL. The CDR3 extends over 16 amino acids. The CDR3 loop reads CASSLYSGGGTGELFF. The DNA for the CDR3 is TGCGCCAGCAGCCTGTATAGCGGGGGGGGCACCGGGGAGCTGTTTTTT.

This clonotype has a count of ten or more. J is TRBJ2-7 and V is TRBV6-1; 9 bases line up with TRBD1. CDR1 MNHNS and CDR2 SASEGT come from the germline V gene. V lost 5 bases and J lost 2; bases outside the gene matches: 10. The CDR3 sequence is 16 residues long. CDR3 in amino acids: CASSKSPGTGPYEQYF. The CDR3 DNA sequence: TGTGCCAGCAGTAAAAGCCCCGGGACAGGGCCCTACGAGCAGTACTTC.

At least ten counts were recorded for this clonotype. The DNA for the CDR3 is TGTGCCAGCAGCTTATCAGCTTTCGAGCAGTACTTC. Protein: CASSLSAFEQYF. V gene TRBV7-2 combines with J gene TRBJ2-7; D is unclear. CDR1 is SGHTA and CDR2 is FQGNSA in the germline V gene. Trimming removed 2 bases from V and 6 bases from J, with 8 bases in between. The CDR3 has 12 residues.

This clonotype was picked up a small number of times. V gene TRBV14 combines with J gene TRBJ2-2; TRBD1 or TRBD2 may be the D gene (5 bases each). Trimming took 4 bases from V and 5 from J, leaving 11 bases between them. The CDR3 runs 14 residues. Germline assignment: CDR1 SGHDN and CDR2 FVKESK. The CDR3 is CASSLGTPTGELFF. The DNA of the CDR3 is TGTGCCAGCAGCCTCGGGACGCCGACCGGGGAGCTGTTTTTT.

This clonotype came up once. This sequence joins TRBV5-1 and TRBJ2-5; D is perhaps TRBD2 (5 bases). V lost 2 bases and J 5 bases, leaving 13 bases between the germline ends. The CDR3 totals 14 residues. From germline, CDR1 is SGHRS and CDR2 YFSETQ. CDR3 amino acids: CASSLSAERETQYF. For the CDR3, the DNA is TGCGCCAGCAGCTTATCGGCCGAGCGGGAGACCCAGTACTTC.

The rearrangement joins TRBV28 to TRBJ2-7; D is possibly TRBD2 (7 bases). Trimming shortened V by 1 base and J by 7 bases, and 17 bases separated the two germline ends. CDR3 length: 15 residues. CDR1 is MDHEN and CDR2 is SYDVKM in the germline V gene. CDR3 nucleotides: TGTGCCAGCAGTTTATTTGGGGGGGGCCTTTTAGAGCAGTACTTC. It codes for CASSLFGGGLLEQYF.

This clonotype appeared a few times. The chain employs TRBV29-1 and TRBJ2-2; D may be TRBD2 (5 bases). The CDR3 spans 16 residues. Per the germline V gene, CDR1 is SQVTM and CDR2 is ANQGSEA. V was cut by 1 base and J by 7 bases, with 19 bases left in between. DNA for the CDR3: TGCAGCGTTGAAGCCCCCCGAGGGCCGGTTGGCGGGGAGCTGTTTTTT. Protein sequence: CSVEAPRGPVGGELFF.

This clonotype was seen a few times. The rearrangement joins TRBV24-1 to TRBJ1-5; tentatively, D is TRBD1 (5 bases). The CDR3 consists of 14 residues. Looked up from germline, CDR1 is KGHDR and CDR2 is SFDVKD. Trimming cost V 9 bases and J 6 bases, with 17 bases left between them. CDR3 amino acids: CATSSHGASQPQHF. CDR3 nucleotides: TGTGCCACCTCGAGTCATGGGGCCTCTCAGCCCCAGCATTTT.

This clonotype was counted only a few times. The genes are TRBV20-1 and TRBJ2-5; D is ambiguous. V dropped 6 bases and J dropped 7 bases, with 18 bases sitting between them. This CDR3 is built from 13 residues. Looked up from germline, CDR1 is DFQATT and CDR2 is SNEGSKA (reference sequence). CDR3: CSAEMPGSSTQYF. The CDR3 DNA sequence: TGCAGTGCAGAGATGCCTGGATCCTCGACCCAGTACTTC.

This clonotype was seen a few times. The genes are TRBV5-6 and TRBJ2-3; D remains ambiguous. V was pared by 1 base and J by 2 bases, with 8 bases between. The CDR3 has 14 amino acids. CDR1 is SGHDT and CDR2 is YYEEEE in the germline V gene. The CDR3 DNA follows: TGTGCCAGCAGCTTGTTACGGATCACAGATACGCAGTATTTT. This gives the protein CASSLLRITDTQYF.

Comment on this clonotype: A much larger clone differs from this one at a single base, so this may be a read error. This chain links TRBV11-3 with TRBJ1-1, with D uncertain. CDR1 is SGHNT, CDR2 YENEEA, per germline. The V and J ends lost 5 bases and 4 bases respectively, with 14 bases between them. The CDR3 is made up of 14 amino acids. The CDR3 spells CASSLLQRSTEAFF. CDR3 sequence (DNA): TGTGCCAGCAGCCTACTTCAGCGAAGCACTGAAGCTTTCTTT.